This is a list of T cell receptor beta chains from one sample in a study of T cells in Graves' hyperthyroidism and ophthalmopathy. Using its own MiXCR run on the multiplex PCR reads, TCRdb lists one record per CDR3 protein. This sample yields just over 550,000 distinct CDR3 sequences, of which around 46% are seen a single time; just under 8.5% belongs to the top ten. The specimen sequenced was peripheral blood or thyroid tissue (not recorded which). The source is a woman aged 18-35 years with Graves' hyperthyroidism. Each CDR3 is given without its conserved first and last residue.

V: TRBV2
length: 11
CDR3: ASSLSVYYGYT

V: TRBV25-1
length: 12
CDR3: ASSASRQGTEAF

V: TRBV7-2
length: 10
CDR3: ASSLATYEQY

V: TRBV12-3/TRBV12-4
length: 12
CDR3: ASSPLGADTEAF

V: TRBV25-1
length: 14
CDR3: ASSPGRHRLGTEAF

V: TRBV29-1
length: 11
CDR3: SLRQGADQPQH

V: TRBV7-2
length: 15
CDR3: ASSQGVLGGSLHEQY

V: TRBV24-1
length: 13
CDR3: ATSASGHVLQPQH

V: TRBV7-9
length: 14
CDR3: ASSQLPGSRTYEQY

V: TRBV10-3
length: 9
CDR3: ATSRGATQY

V: TRBV7-9
length: 14
CDR3: ASSSPRVAGPYEQY

V: TRBV9
length: 13
CDR3: ASSVVRENTGELF

V: TRBV2
length: 12
CDR3: ASSGGQASYEQY

V: TRBV2
length: 12
CDR3: ASSSDREGQPQH

V: TRBV9
length: 13
CDR3: ASSQDVVSNQPQH

V: TRBV7-9
length: 13
CDR3: ASSQEAAGNQPQH

V: TRBV20-1
length: 12
CDR3: SARGSGVQETQY

V: TRBV10-3
length: 9
CDR3: AIMGTETQY

V: TRBV14
length: 13
CDR3: ASSQGGWGRNTIY

V: TRBV7-3
length: 15
CDR3: ASSSWTSGFRGETQY

V: TRBV7-9
length: 11
CDR3: ASSLGPDEKLF

V: TRBV24-1
length: 12
CDR3: ATSEAGGQETQY

V: TRBV25-1
length: 14
CDR3: ASSEYGRVSNQPQH

V: TRBV24-1
length: 13
CDR3: ATSDPDTLPYEQY

V: TRBV11-1
length: 12
CDR3: ASSQEGRGDGYT

V: TRBV5-1
length: 16
CDR3: ASSGNLRTSGTLYEQY

V: TRBV24-1
length: 13
CDR3: ATSPTGDYRETQH

V: TRBV7-8
length: 15
CDR3: ASSSLQGRYSNQPQH

V: TRBV7-9
length: 11
CDR3: GSSLDPHTPLH

V: TRBV19
length: 13
CDR3: ASSEGTTTNEKLF

V: TRBV19
length: 13
CDR3: ASSVTGIGVTEAF

V: TRBV2
length: 9
CDR3: ASRGGPEAF

V: TRBV2
length: 15
CDR3: ASRGLIAGAGANVLT